The 15 T cell receptor beta chains presented below share a single source sample, sequenced in a study of shared clonotypes between healthy human individuals. Assay used: immunoSEQ multiplex PCR; TCRdb lists only in-frame clones, some missing. The table includes around 450,000 clones, 70% to 80% detected once. Sequenced: PBMCs. These receptors all come from a woman aged 40 to 50 in good health. Some clones in this sample may be carry-over from other donors' samples.

The J gene is TRBJ1-5, the V gene TRBV19; D remains ambiguous. CDR1 LNHDA and CDR2 SQIVND come from the germline V gene (reference sequence). This CDR3 spans 15 amino acids. The V end was cut by 2 bases, the J end by 0 bases, with 8 bases between. CDR3 nucleotides: TGTGCCAGTAGTATAAGGGCGGATAGCAATCAGCCCCAGCATTTT. It translates to CASSIRADSNQPQHF.

The sample holds a few counts of this clone. The junction does not match germline at one end; this may be a read error. This sequence joins TRBV14 and TRBJ2-7; 10 positions agree with TRBD2. The CDR3 extends over 12 amino acids. Germline-derived CDR1 and CDR2 are SGHDN and FVKESK. CDR3 region: CASSLPSGSVFF. In DNA form, the CDR3 reads TGTGCCAGCAGCCTTCCTAGCGGGAGCGTCTTCTTC.

This clone has just a few counts. J is TRBJ1-1 and V is TRBV5-1, with a tentative D call TRBD1 (5 bases). CDR1 is SGHRS and CDR2 is YFSETQ in the germline V gene. The CDR3 length is 14 residues. Deletions cut 4 bases from V and 1 base from J, with 11 bases between. The CDR3 DNA follows: TGCGCCAGCAGCACGGGACGGACGAACACTGAAGCTTTCTTT. Protein sequence: CASSTGRTNTEAFF.

This chain joins TRBV5-6 and TRBJ2-1; perhaps TRBD1 as D (5 bases). V dropped 1 base and J dropped 2 bases, with 10 bases sitting between them. The germline gives CDR1 SGHDT, CDR2 YYEEEE. The CDR3 spans 15 residues. CDR3 bases: TGTGCCAGCAGCTTGCCAGGGTCAGCCTACAATGAGCAGTTCTTC. This encodes CASSLPGSAYNEQFF.

The chain employs TRBV10-3 and TRBJ2-1, with TRBD2 identical over 14 bases. CDR3 size: 16 residues. V lost 6 bases and J lost 8; bases outside the gene matches: 9. Germline V gives CDR1 ENHRY, CDR2 SYGVKD. CDR3 residues: CAIRIGLAGGGDEQFF. The CDR3 DNA sequence: TGTGCCATCAGAATAGGACTAGCGGGAGGTGGGGATGAGCAGTTCTTC.

As concerns this clone: The identical CDR3 is also encoded by other nucleotide sequences in the sample. V and J are TRBV11-2 and TRBJ1-2; weak D call: TRBD1 (6 bases). CDR1 is SGHAT, CDR2 FQNNGV, per germline. Trimming pared 5 bases from V and 4 bases from J, leaving 11 bases between. The CDR3 has 13 amino acids. The chain's CDR3 is CASSRGGSYGYTF. The CDR3 nucleotides read TGTGCCAGCAGCCGAGGGGGGAGCTATGGCTACACCTTC.

Comments on this clone: The same CDR3 also results from other DNA sequences found in this sample. The V and J genes are TRBV2 and TRBJ1-1; D not resolved. The CDR3 is 13 amino acids. Trimming left V 8 bases short and J 2 bases short, with 12 bases between. Germline values: CDR1 SNHLY, CDR2 FYNNEI. CDR3 nucleotides: TGTGCCAGCTCTCCAGCAATAAACACTGAAGCTTTCTTT. Protein sequence: CASSPAINTEAFF.

The chain couples TRBV7-9 to TRBJ1-4; no firm D call. The CDR3 contains 11 residues. Germline V CDR1 and CDR2: SEHNR, FQNEAQ (reference sequence). The V and J ends lost 1 base and 8 bases respectively, with 2 bases between them. CDR3 coding DNA: TGTGCCAGCAGCTTAGTGGAAAAACTGTTTTTT. Translation: CASSLVEKLFF.

The V and J genes are TRBV6-5 and TRBJ2-1; D unresolved. This CDR3 has 14 residues. The germline gives CDR1 MNHEY, CDR2 SVGAGI. Trimming took off 7 bases at V and 4 bases at J, with 14 bases between the two ends. CDR3 nucleotide sequence: TGTGCCAGCAATAAGGGCCCCATATACAATGAGCAGTTCTTC. It specifies CASNKGPIYNEQFF.

This chain links TRBV7-2 with TRBJ2-3, with 13 bases aligning to TRBD2. The CDR3 totals 15 residues. With 3 bases clipped from V and 4 bases from J, the junction kept 1 base outside the gene matches. CDR1 and CDR2 (germline): SGHTA, FQGNSA. CDR3 protein: CASSFGLAGADTQYF. The DNA for the CDR3 is TGTGCCAGCAGCTTCGGACTAGCGGGGGCAGATACGCAGTATTTT.

About this clone: The same CDR3 also results from other DNA sequences found in this sample. The chain uses TRBV2 and TRBJ2-5, with D possibly matching TRBD1 (6 bases). The V and J ends lost 6 bases and 1 base respectively, with 12 bases between them. Germline V gene sequence: CDR1 SNHLY, CDR2 FYNNEI. This CDR3 region has 14 residues. CDR3 amino acids: CASRADRSQETQYF. CDR3 in DNA: TGTGCCAGCAGAGCTGACAGGTCCCAAGAGACCCAGTACTTC.

The genes are TRBV4-2 and TRBJ2-7, with 10 bases lining up with TRBD2. The ends lost 1 base at V and 4 bases at J; junction bases unmatched: 7. Germline CDR1 reads LGHNA; CDR2 reads YNFKEQ. The CDR3 is 16 amino acids. The CDR3 loop is CASSQGSGTSAYEQYF. The CDR3 DNA reads TGTGCCAGCAGCCAAGGGTCCGGGACTAGCGCTTACGAGCAGTACTTC.

This chain joins TRBV5-1 and TRBJ2-5, with D tentatively TRBD1 (6 bases). Trimming took 4 bases from V and 0 from J, leaving 16 bases between them. Germline loops: CDR1 SGHRS, CDR2 YFSETQ. This CDR3 region has 16 residues. Here the CDR3 reads CASSADRSADQETQYF. In DNA form, the CDR3 reads TGCGCCAGCAGCGCCGACAGGTCAGCGGACCAAGAGACCCAGTACTTC.

V usage is TRBV7-8 and J usage is TRBJ1-4; D call uncertain. Germline V gene lookup returns CDR1 SGHVS and CDR2 FQNEAQ. The CDR3 spans 14 residues. The V end was cut by 4 bases, the J end by 8 bases, with 14 bases between. The CDR3 loop reads CASSSSHRTEKLFF. The CDR3 DNA sequence: TGTGCCAGCAGCTCTTCGCACCGTACAGAAAAACTGTTTTTT.

The chain combines TRBV2 with TRBJ2-2; TRBD1 matches at 11 bases. Germline lookup yields CDR1 SNHLY and CDR2 FYNNEI. The trim removed 9 bases at V and 7 bases at J, leaving 7 bases unmatched. This CDR3 has 14 residues. This chain's CDR3 is CASYRDRGIGELFF. The CDR3 DNA reads TGTGCCAGTTACCGGGACAGGGGGATCGGGGAGCTGTTTTTT.